This T cell receptor beta chain is drawn from a study of blood T cells in healthy people across ages. A second PCR of 7 to 11 cycles used a sample-barcoded 5' primer and a J-beta primer mix. Carrying 12 random nucleotides, a template-switch adaptor labeled each individual cDNA molecule. TCRdb reprocessed the 5' RACE reads via MiXCR and lists one record per CDR3 protein. The table shows over 1,500,000 distinct CDR3 sequences, with roughly 43% occurring only once. This clonotype was seen more than once but under ten times. This CDR3 comprises 18 residues. With 4 bases clipped from V and 5 bases from J, the junction kept 18 bases outside the gene matches. Germline CDR1 reads SGHAT; CDR2 reads FQNNGV.

The clonotype originates from a human donor in good health. The genes are TRBV11-2 and TRBJ2-7, with TRBD1 matching over 9 bases. The source material was blood. Written as DNA, the CDR3 is TGTGCCAGCAGCTCAGCCAGGACCTGGGACAGGGCAGCGGACGAGCAGTACTTC. This codes for CASSSARTWDRAADEQYF.